The clone carrying this T cell receptor beta chain was seen a few times. Its antigen is as yet unknown. The data originate from a study of blood T cells in healthy people across ages. General study points: Nothing was known about donor CMV status, and this possibly confounded expanded clonotype changes. Relative to aged donors, long-lived donors carried more naive CD4+ cells and displayed higher diversity.

The authors ran a second PCR of about 7 to 11 cycles using a sample-barcoded 5' primer and a J-beta primer mix. TCRdb re-analysed the 5' RACE reads in MiXCR, keeping a single row per CDR3 protein. The data hold about 560,000 distinct CDR3 sequences, with about 26% observed a single time. CDR1 is LGHNA, CDR2 YSLEER, per germline. The junction had 13 bases not matched to a gene; V was cut back by 3 bases and J by 11 bases. The CDR3 runs to 14 residues. The sample also formed part of further work on T cells of mothers and their children.

V is TRBV4-3 and J is TRBJ2-7; the match to TRBD1 covers 7 bases. The sequenced sample was blood. This TCR came from a boy under 10 years old in good health. CDR3 sequence (DNA): TGCGCCAGCAGCCAGGACCACCTTTCAGGGGGAGAGTACTTC. It specifies CASSQDHLSGGEYF.